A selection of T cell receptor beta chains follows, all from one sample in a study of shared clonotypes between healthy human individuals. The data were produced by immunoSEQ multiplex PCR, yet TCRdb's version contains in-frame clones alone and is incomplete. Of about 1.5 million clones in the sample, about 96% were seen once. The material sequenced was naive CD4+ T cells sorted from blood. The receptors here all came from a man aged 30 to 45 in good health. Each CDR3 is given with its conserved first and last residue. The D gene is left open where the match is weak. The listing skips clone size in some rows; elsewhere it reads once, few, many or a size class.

CASSLIGSSGANVLTF | TGTGCCAGCAGCTTAATCGGTAGCTCTGGGGCCAACGTCCTGACTTTC | TRBJ2-6 | - | TRBV7-3 | -
CASSSGTGQETQYF | TGTGCCAGCAGTTCCGGGACAGGCCAAGAGACCCAGTACTTC | TRBJ2-5 | TRBD1 | TRBV6-5 | once
CASSLGSALTNTGELFF | TGTGCCAGCAGCTTGGGATCCGCGTTAACGAACACCGGGGAGCTGTTTTTT | TRBJ2-2 | - | TRBV5-4 | once
CASSLKTAYEQYF | TGTGCCAGCAGTTTAAAGACAGCCTACGAGCAGTACTTC | TRBJ2-7 | - | TRBV27 | -
CASSLSRIGATDTQYF | TGTGCCAGCAGCCTTAGCCGGATCGGGGCCACAGATACGCAGTATTTT | TRBJ2-3 | - | TRBV7-8 | -
CASSFTANTGELFF | TGCGCCAGCAGCTTTACAGCGAACACCGGGGAGCTGTTTTTT | TRBJ2-2 | - | TRBV5-1 | -
CASSLVFGADYNEQFF | TGTGCCAGCAGCTTAGTTTTCGGGGCTGATTACAATGAGCAGTTCTTC | TRBJ2-1 | - | TRBV7-2 | -
CAWSSMNTEAFF | TGTGCCTGGAGTTCCATGAACACTGAAGCTTTCTTT | TRBJ1-1 | - | TRBV30 | -
CAISESRDRENQPQHF | TGTGCCATCAGTGAGTCCCGGGACAGGGAAAATCAGCCCCAGCATTTT | TRBJ1-5 | TRBD1 | TRBV10-3 | -
CSVEPSRRESGETQYF | TGCAGCGTTGAACCCTCGCGGCGGGAGTCAGGAGAGACCCAGTACTTC | TRBJ2-5 | TRBD2 | TRBV29-1 | -
CASSLGRQGMAETQYF | TGTGCCAGCAGCTTAGGCCGACAGGGGATGGCGGAGACCCAGTACTTC | TRBJ2-5 | TRBD1 | TRBV7-9 | -
CASSENRGPSYEQYF | TGCGCCAGCAGTGAGAACAGGGGGCCTTCCTACGAGCAGTACTTC | TRBJ2-7 | TRBD1 | TRBV10-2 | -
CASSWTGGHQPQHF | TGTGCCAGCAGCTGGACAGGGGGCCATCAGCCCCAGCATTTT | TRBJ1-5 | TRBD1 | TRBV6-1 | -
CASSLNPPGPKETQYF | TGTGCCAGCAGTTTGAACCCACCTGGGCCAAAAGAGACCCAGTACTTC | TRBJ2-5 | - | TRBV28 | -
CASSFKRDRAPYGYTF | TGTGCCAGCAGCTTCAAAAGGGACAGGGCACCCTATGGCTACACCTTC | TRBJ1-2 | TRBD1 | TRBV5-6 | -
CASSFFGILRGDNEQFF | TGTGCCAGCAGTTTTTTCGGGATTCTGAGGGGAGACAATGAGCAGTTCTTC | TRBJ2-1 | - | TRBV27 | -
CASSGRQGALTNEKLFF | TGTGCCAGCAGCGGGAGACAGGGGGCTTTAACTAATGAAAAACTGTTTTTT | TRBJ1-4 | TRBD1 | TRBV5-5 | -
CASSRQGAYEQYF | TGTGCCAGCAGTAGACAGGGGGCCTACGAGCAGTACTTC | TRBJ2-7 | TRBD1 | TRBV28 | -
CASSSQGAADTQYF | TGTGCCAGCAGTTCTCAGGGGGCCGCAGATACGCAGTATTTT | TRBJ2-3 | TRBD1 | TRBV27 | -
CATRSPGRELFF | TGTGCCACCAGATCGCCCGGGCGGGAGCTGTTTTTT | TRBJ2-2 | - | TRBV27 | -
CASSLGLAGSPRETQYF | TGTGCCAGCAGCTTAGGTCTAGCGGGATCCCCTAGAGAGACCCAGTACTTC | TRBJ2-5 | TRBD2 | TRBV11-2 | -
CASNPIRLADTGELFF | TGTGCCAGCAACCCCATTCGACTAGCGGACACCGGGGAGCTGTTTTTT | TRBJ2-2 | TRBD2 | TRBV7-8 | -
CSVALPGISYNEQFF | TGCAGCGTTGCCCTCCCAGGGATCTCCTACAATGAGCAGTTCTTC | TRBJ2-1 | - | TRBV29-1 | -
CASSLRAGKVNQPQHF | TGTGCCAGCAGCTTGAGGGCAGGGAAAGTAAATCAGCCCCAGCATTTT | TRBJ1-5 | - | TRBV13 | -
CASSEAPRGVRETQYF | TGCGCCAGCAGCGAAGCACCCAGGGGGGTTCGGGAGACCCAGTACTTC | TRBJ2-5 | - | TRBV5-1 | once
CSASPDNEQFF | TGCAGTGCTAGTCCGGACAATGAGCAGTTCTTC | TRBJ2-1 | - | TRBV20-1 | few